One sample yielded the 12 T cell receptor beta chains listed below, sequenced in a study of T-cell reconstitution after alpha-beta-depleted transplantation in children. Using unique molecular identifiers, the investigators prepared the TCRbeta library. TCRdb used MiXCR to reprocess the PCR reads, holding one entry per CDR3 protein. The table shows about a million distinct CDR3 sequences, with 25% to 30% occurring only once. The source material was PBMCs, mostly from graft donor cells, sampled 360 days after TCRalphabeta/CD19-depleted stem cell transplant. All receptors come from a boy under two years old who had a stem cell transplant for SCID, so the T cells may come from the graft donor.

This clonotype was counted a single time. The rearrangement joins TRBV5-1 to TRBJ2-2, with TRBD2 matching over 11 bases. This CDR3 comprises 17 residues. The germline CDR1 and CDR2 sequences are SGHRS and YFSETQ. V was pared by 0 bases and J by 6 bases, with 7 bases of the junction left unmatched. CDR3 DNA: TGCGCCAGCAGCTTGGGTCTAGCGGGGGGAACCCCCGGGGAGCTGTTTTTT. Amino acid sequence: CASSLGLAGGTPGELFF.

This clonotype was recorded at least ten times. J is TRBJ2-3 and V is TRBV12-3 or TRBV12-4; D remains ambiguous. This CDR3 is 13 amino acids long. V lost 6 bases, J lost 0 bases, and 7 bases lay in between. The CDR3: CASSPDSTDTQYF. The CDR3 bases are TGTGCCAGCAGCCCGGACAGCACAGATACGCAGTATTTT.

This chain joins TRBV6-1 and TRBJ2-6, with 7 nucleotides matching TRBD2. The CDR3 sequence is 17 residues long. V lost 1 base, J lost 0 bases, and 3 bases stayed unmatched. Germline CDR1 reads MNHNS; CDR2 reads SASEGT. The CDR3 nucleotides are TGTGCCAGCAGTGAAGGGGGAGGGCGCTCTGGGGCCAACGTCCTGACTTTC. Its protein is CASSEGGGRSGANVLTF.

This rearrangement joins TRBV5-4 to TRBJ2-7; 11 nucleotides line up with TRBD2. This CDR3 is 15 amino acids long. CDR1 SGHNT and CDR2 YYREEE come from the germline V gene (reference sequence). The trim removed 4 bases at V and 3 bases at J, leaving 6 bases unmatched. The CDR3 DNA reads as TGTGCCAGCAGCGTAGCGGGGGGGCCTCTCTACGAGCAGTACTTC. Translation: CASSVAGGPLYEQYF.

This clonotype occurred a few times. The chain is built from TRBV15 and TRBJ2-5, with TRBD1 matching 8 bases. Germline V CDR1 and CDR2: LNHNV, YYDKDF (reference sequence). The V gene end was trimmed by 7 bases and the J gene end by 1 base; junction bases not matched to a gene: 2. This CDR3 has 13 amino acids. The CDR3, as DNA: TGTGCCACCACCGACAGGGGCCAAGAGACCCAGTACTTC. Translated: CATTDRGQETQYF.

This clonotype appeared a few times. The rearrangement uses TRBV9 and TRBJ2-5; TRBD1 agrees at 7 bases. The junction had 3 bases not matched to a gene; V was cut back by 3 bases and J by 4 bases. The CDR3 has 13 residues. Germline V gives CDR1 SGDLS, CDR2 YYNGEE. CDR3 residues: CASSDRQGETQYF. CDR3 DNA: TGTGCCAGCAGCGACCGACAGGGAGAGACCCAGTACTTC.

The rearrangement joins TRBV7-3 to TRBJ2-3; a possible D gene is TRBD2 (5 bases). Trimming left V 2 bases short and J 0 bases short, with 15 bases between. This CDR3 has 17 residues. Germline V gene data show CDR1 as SGHTA and CDR2 as FQGTGA. The DNA for the CDR3 is TGTGCCAGCAGCTTAGCACCGTGGGAGTCTAGCACAGATACGCAGTATTTT. Residues: CASSLAPWESSTDTQYF.

The J gene is TRBJ2-1, the V gene TRBV30; either TRBD1 or TRBD2 may supply D (6 bases each). This CDR3 is built from 15 residues. CDR1 is GTSNPN, CDR2 SVGIG, per germline (reference sequence). V gave up 0 bases and J gave up 3 bases, with 12 bases separating them. The CDR3 here is CAWSVEGGNYNEQFF. The CDR3 DNA reads as TGTGCCTGGAGTGTAGAGGGGGGAAACTACAATGAGCAGTTCTTC.

The rearrangement links TRBV12-3 or TRBV12-4 to TRBJ2-7, with TRBD1 identical over 8 bases. V trimming: 5 bases; J trimming: 2 bases; junction bases outside the gene matches: 8. The CDR3 length is 15 residues. CDR3 loop: CASSPRTGHAYEQYF. In nucleotides, the CDR3 is TGTGCCAGCAGTCCCCGGACAGGGCATGCCTACGAGCAGTACTTC.

The chain has TRBV20-1 and TRBJ2-7; 9 bases agree with TRBD1. CDR3 length: 14 residues. Germline trimming cut 7 bases from V and 5 bases from J; bases unmatched to any gene: 12. Germline CDR1 reads DFQATT; CDR2 reads SNEGSKA (reference sequence). CDR3 sequence: CSGSPGQGSHEQYF. DNA for the CDR3: TGCAGTGGTAGCCCCGGACAGGGGAGCCACGAGCAGTACTTC.

This chain joins TRBV6-2 or TRBV6-3 and TRBJ2-7; D may match TRBD1 or TRBD2 (5 bases each). Germline CDR1 reads MNHEY; CDR2 reads SVGEGT. This CDR3 has 16 amino acids. V was shortened by 7 bases and J by 0 bases, with 19 bases between the two germline ends. CDR3 sequence (DNA): TGTGCCAGCAATTTACGGAGGCAGGGAATCTCCTACGAGCAGTACTTC. Translation: CASNLRRQGISYEQYF.

This clonotype was seen a handful of times. The gene calls are TRBV18 and TRBJ2-1; 7 nucleotides line up with TRBD1. The germline V gene encodes CDR1 KGHSH and CDR2 LQKENI. The CDR3 totals 15 residues. Trimming cost V 1 base and J 6 bases; bases outside gene matches: 6. In nucleotides, the CDR3 is TGTGCCAGCTCACCACTGGGACAGATCCTCAATGAGCAGTTCTTC. It specifies CASSPLGQILNEQFF.